Sequencing of this T cell receptor (beta chain) was carried out in a study of CD8+CD57+ T cells in acquired aplastic anemia. About the research overall: CD4+ and CD8+ cells, once sorted, gave DNA averaging roughly 3.4 ug.

This clonotype was detected many times. No antigen is known for it. Previously, flow cytometry had revealed CD8+CD57+ cell expansion in the patients chosen for sequencing. No therapy had been given to the patients at the time of blood sampling. Profiles of TCR beta VDJ and CDR3 were generated from a genomic DNA template. One entry per CDR3 protein results from TCRdb running MiXCR on the reads. The sample has 150,000 or so distinct CDR3 sequences; around half are singletons. Points from the study as a whole: Overlapping CD8+ CDR3 repertoires of patients and controls contained roughly 27 shared sequences. For CD8+ Simpson's diversity, patients and controls showed no significant difference.

The receptor's source is a human donor with aplastic anemia. Input material: sorted CD4+, CD8+, or CD8+CD57+ T cells (not recorded which) from PBMCs.

As DNA, the CDR3 is TGTGCCAGCAGTGAACGGGGGGGCGAGACCCAGTACTTC. It codes for CASSERGGETQYF. The chain uses TRBV2 and TRBJ2-5, with 8 bases lining up with TRBD2. CDR1 and CDR2 (germline): SNHLY, FYNNEI. The CDR3 totals 13 residues. Trimming cost V 2 bases and J 5 bases; bases outside gene matches: 1.